One sample yielded the 3 T cell receptor beta chains listed below, sequenced in a study of technical replicates of blood from a few donors. Libraries were prepared by immunoSEQ multiplex PCR; TCRdb keeps only in-frame clonotypes and omits some of them. The table has about 74,000 clones, 70% to 90% seen once. The sample was PBMCs. All receptors come from a human donor in good health. Some clones in this sample may be carry-over from other donors' samples.

The chain combines TRBV2 with TRBJ1-2; D not certain. With 5 bases removed from V and 8 bases from J, the gap between germline ends came to 24 bases. Germline loops: CDR1 SNHLY, CDR2 FYNNEI. The CDR3 loop spans 16 amino acids. This CDR3 is CASSLPPGVRSIGYTF. The CDR3 nucleotides are TGTGCCAGCAGTCTCCCCCCGGGAGTTCGGTCGATCGGCTACACCTTC.

CDR3 loop: CASSLVGGLQETQYF. The CDR3 DNA is TGCGCCAGCAGCTTGGTTGGAGGCCTCCAAGAGACCCAGTACTTC. This chain uses TRBV5-1 with TRBJ2-5; maybe TRBD2 (5 bases). Trimming pared 0 bases from V and 1 base from J, leaving 10 bases between. The CDR3 totals 15 residues. CDR1 and CDR2 (germline): SGHRS, YFSETQ.

Here the CDR3 reads CASSPLQGLDTEAFF. The DNA for the CDR3 is TGTGCCAGCTCACCACTGCAGGGTCTGGACACTGAAGCTTTCTTT. This chain uses TRBV18 with TRBJ1-1; D perhaps matches TRBD1 (5 bases). Trimming stripped 1 base from V and 3 bases from J, with 12 bases between. Germline V gene lookup returns CDR1 KGHSH and CDR2 LQKENI. The CDR3 sequence is 15 residues long.